The T cell receptor (beta chain) under discussion was sequenced for a study of T cells in Graves' hyperthyroidism and ophthalmopathy. Study summary: Peripheral blood sampling occurred at initial diagnosis, before any treatment.

Findings of the study overall: Ophthalmopathy was model-predicted a median about 6.9 months pre-onset. Researchers report that a 13 V-J model separated ophthalmopathy from stable hyperthyroidism.

Regions amplified from RNA transcripts were the TCR beta CDR3 regions. The primer set for the first-round RT-PCR of the TCR CDR3 was HTBI. Using its own MiXCR run on the multiplex PCR reads, TCRdb lists one record per CDR3 protein. The sample has 450,000 to 500,000 distinct CDR3 sequences, 22% seen once. About this clonotype itself: What it recognizes is unknown.

The length of the CDR3 is 13 residues. In germline, CDR1 is SGDLS, CDR2 YYNGEE. The V end was cut by 4 bases, the J end by 10 bases, with 15 bases between. Sequences were obtained from blood. This TCR derives from a woman aged 65 to 85 with Graves' ophthalmopathy. The V call is TRBV9, the J call TRBJ1-5, with TRBD1 as a possible D gene (5 bases). The CDR3, as DNA: TGTGCCAGCAGCCCGGCGGGACTTGGACCCCAGCATTTT. Encoded protein: CASSPAGLGPQHF.